The 25 T cell receptor beta chains below were found in one sample sequenced in a study of blood T cell repertoires in COVID-19. Sequenced by immunoSEQ multiplex PCR; TCRdb stores in-frame clones only, minus some. The data show roughly 250,000 clones, with about four fifths seen just once and roughly 8.7% held by the top ten. Source material: peripheral blood. Receptors originate from a man aged 35 to 55 with active or convalescent COVID-19.

The J gene is TRBJ2-7, the V gene TRBV5-4, with 8 bases that match TRBD2. CDR1 SGHNT and CDR2 YYREEE come from the germline V gene (reference sequence). The trim removed 0 bases at V and 1 base at J, leaving 3 bases unmatched. The CDR3 loop spans 15 amino acids. CDR3 loop: CASSLASGPSYEQYF. The DNA for the CDR3 is TGTGCCAGCAGCTTGGCTAGCGGGCCTTCCTACGAGCAGTACTTC.

The rearrangement joins TRBV28 to TRBJ2-2; D is possibly TRBD1 (6 bases). CDR3 length: 14 amino acids. The germline gives CDR1 MDHEN, CDR2 SYDVKM. Trimming shortened V by 7 bases and J by 1 base, and 10 bases separated the two germline ends. The CDR3: CASTVGGNTGELFF. For the CDR3, the DNA is TGTGCCAGCACCGTAGGGGGGAACACCGGGGAGCTGTTTTTT.

The chain combines TRBV18 with TRBJ2-1; D is uncertain. This CDR3 has 16 amino acids. V gave up 3 bases and J gave up 5 bases, with 17 bases separating them. CDR1 is KGHSH and CDR2 is LQKENI in the germline V gene. This CDR3 reads CASSPLQKLTNNEQFF. CDR3 sequence (DNA): TGTGCCAGCTCACCTTTGCAGAAGTTAACAAACAATGAGCAGTTCTTC.

This clone was observed at least ten times. This chain links TRBV6-5 with TRBJ2-7; D remains unclear. CDR1 and CDR2 (germline): MNHEY, SVGAGI. The CDR3 contains 13 residues. The ends were cut back, 7 bases at V and 2 bases at J, with 12 bases in the middle. The CDR3 coding sequence is TGTGCCAGCAAGCTCGCTTCCCCCTACGAGCAGTACTTC. It yields the protein CASKLASPYEQYF.

This chain links TRBV19 with TRBJ2-1; unclear D gene. The germline V gene has CDR1 LNHDA and CDR2 SQIVND (reference sequence). The CDR3 is 15 amino acids. Trimming pared 3 bases from V and 3 bases from J, leaving 12 bases between. CDR3 DNA sequence: TGTGCCAGTAGTATCGACACGGTATTCTACAATGAGCAGTTCTTC. Protein sequence: CASSIDTVFYNEQFF.

The V call is TRBV2, the J call TRBJ2-5, with 10 bases matching TRBD1. V dropped 10 bases and J dropped 5; count of bases not matched to a gene: 10. CDR3 length equals 14 residues. Germline V gives CDR1 SNHLY, CDR2 FYNNEI. The CDR3 nucleotides read TGTGCCACCAAGGGGGGGACAGGGGACGAGACCCAGTACTTC. This encodes CATKGGTGDETQYF. The variable domain in full, completed from reference TRBV2 and TRBJ2-5, reads EPEVTQTPSHQVTQMGQEVILRCVPISNHLYFYWYRQILGQKVEFLVSFYNNEISEKSEIFDDQFSVERPDGSNFTLKIRSTKLEDSAMYFCATKGGTGDETQYFGPGTRLLVL.

This chain uses TRBV12-3 or TRBV12-4 with TRBJ1-5, with unresolved D. V was pared by 3 bases and J by 11 bases, with 14 bases between. This CDR3 spans 13 amino acids. CDR3 sequence: CASSLLDRRAQHF. The CDR3 DNA follows: TGTGCCAGCAGTTTGCTCGACCGGCGGGCCCAGCATTTT.

The CDR3 is CASSLGLASDEQFF. The CDR3 region has the DNA TGTGCCAGCAGTCTAGGACTAGCGAGCGATGAGCAGTTCTTC. V gene TRBV6-4 combines with J gene TRBJ2-1; TRBD2 aligns across 9 bases. This CDR3 spans 14 amino acids. CDR1 is MRHNA, CDR2 SNTAGT, per germline. With 5 bases clipped from V and 8 bases from J, the junction kept 7 bases outside the gene matches.

The rearrangement joins TRBV25-1 to TRBJ1-2; 7 bases align to TRBD1. The V and J ends lost 4 bases and 6 bases, in that order; junction bases with no gene match: 5. Per germline, CDR1 MGHDK and CDR2 SYGVNS. The CDR3 spans 13 residues. In DNA form, the CDR3 reads TGTGCCAGCAGTGTGACAGGGCAAAATGGCTACACCTTC. Its translation is CASSVTGQNGYTF.

The chain recombines TRBV14 with TRBJ2-6; D might be TRBD1 (6 bases). V was shortened by 6 bases and J by 0 bases, with 15 bases between the two germline ends. Germline lookup yields CDR1 SGHDN and CDR2 FVKESK. The CDR3 is 17 amino acids. In DNA form, the CDR3 reads TGTGCCAGCAGACCCACAGGGTTAATCTCTGGGGCCAACGTCCTGACTTTC. Translated: CASRPTGLISGANVLTF.

The CDR3 loop reads CASSSQGMENTIYF. CDR3 nucleotide sequence: TGCGCCAGCAGCTCCCAGGGAATGGAAAACACCATATATTTT. The chain combines TRBV5-1 with TRBJ1-3; D might be TRBD1 (5 bases). Trimming removed 3 bases from V and 6 bases from J, with 13 bases in between. Per the germline V gene, CDR1 is SGHRS and CDR2 is YFSETQ. The length of the CDR3 is 14 residues.

This clone was recorded only once. The chain joins TRBV3-1 (or the pseudogene TRBV3-2) to TRBJ2-5; 8 positions agree with TRBD2. This CDR3 region has 16 residues. CDR1 is LGHDT and CDR2 is YNNKEL in the germline V gene (reference sequence). Trimming at V came to 0 bases and at J to 3 bases, leaving 6 bases not matched to a gene. The CDR3 is CASSQECGGREETQYF. CDR3 bases: TGTGCCAGCAGCCAAGAATGCGGGGGGCGAGAAGAGACCCAGTACTTC.

The chain has TRBV6-4 and TRBJ2-1; TRBD2 matches at 10 bases. The ends lost 8 bases at V and 15 bases at J; junction bases unmatched: 7. The CDR3 consists of 11 residues. Germline V gene data show CDR1 as MRHNA and CDR2 as SNTAGT. The chain's CDR3 is CASGLAEAVFF. The CDR3 DNA sequence: TGTGCCAGCGGACTAGCGGAAGCGGTGTTCTTC.

The rearrangement joins TRBV24-1 to TRBJ2-7, with TRBD1 matching over 8 bases. Trimming cost V 4 bases and J 11 bases; bases outside gene matches: 9. CDR3 length: 13 amino acids. CDR1 is KGHDR and CDR2 is SFDVKD in the germline V gene. CDR3: CATSDPTDREKYF. In DNA, the CDR3 is TGTGCCACCAGTGACCCAACGGACAGGGAAAAGTACTTC.

CDR3 protein: CASSLGQSSYNEQFF. CDR3 bases: TGCGCCAGCAGCTTGGGACAGAGCTCCTACAATGAGCAGTTCTTC. The V gene is TRBV5-1, the J gene TRBJ2-1; TRBD1 might be the D (5 bases). The ends were cut back, 0 bases at V and 0 bases at J, with 7 bases in the middle. This CDR3 spans 15 amino acids. Germline V gene sequence: CDR1 SGHRS, CDR2 YFSETQ.

V and J are TRBV6-5 and TRBJ2-7; TRBD1 matches 9 bases. The CDR3 loop spans 14 amino acids. Germline-derived CDR1 and CDR2 are MNHEY and SVGAGI. V trimming: 6 bases; J trimming: 5 bases; junction bases outside the gene matches: 8. CDR3 coding DNA: TGTGCCAGCAGCCCCGCGGGACAGGGAAACGAGCAGTACTTC. Translated: CASSPAGQGNEQYF.

V and J are TRBV11-2 and TRBJ2-3, with D perhaps matching TRBD2 (6 bases). Germline V gene data show CDR1 as SGHAT and CDR2 as FQNNGV. The CDR3 runs 14 residues. In DNA, the CDR3 is TGTTCTTCGAATAGCGGCCGAGGCACAGATACGCAGTATTTT. This translates into CSSNSGRGTDTQYF.

The chain links TRBV3-1 (or the pseudogene TRBV3-2) to TRBJ2-5; 9 bases are shared with TRBD2. CDR1 LGHDT and CDR2 YNNKEL come from the germline V gene (reference sequence). The CDR3 extends over 17 amino acids. Unmatched junction bases numbered 10, after V lost 1 base and J lost 4 bases. In nucleotides, the CDR3 is TGTGCCAGCAGCCAAGCCACCGGGACTAGCTCTCGAGAGACCCAGTACTTC. As protein: CASSQATGTSSRETQYF.

The chain links TRBV10-3 to TRBJ1-6, with TRBD1 as a possible D gene (6 bases). Germline V lookup: CDR1 ENHRY, CDR2 SYGVKD. This CDR3 region has 10 residues. Deletions cut 10 bases from V and 11 bases from J, with 9 bases between. This chain's CDR3 is CATGTPPLHF. The CDR3 DNA reads TGTGCCACCGGGACACCACCCCTCCACTTT.

The rearrangement joins TRBV19 to TRBJ1-2, with D possibly TRBD1 on 6 matching bases. The CDR3 is 19 amino acids. V lost 8 bases and J 7 bases, leaving 35 bases between the germline ends. Germline V gene data show CDR1 as LNHDA and CDR2 as SQIVND (reference sequence). CDR3 sequence (DNA): TGTGCCAGTCAAAAAAGAGGGGGATCTTCGAGCCATCCGACCAGTGGCTACACCTTC. It translates to CASQKRGGSSSHPTSGYTF.

V and J are TRBV3-1 (or the pseudogene TRBV3-2) and TRBJ2-2; TRBD2 aligns across 7 bases. J lost 2 bases, V lost 0 bases, and 9 bases had no gene match. There are 18 residues in the CDR3. CDR1 is LGHDT, CDR2 YNNKEL, per germline (reference sequence). CDR3 in amino acids: CASSQDWGGGVNTGELFF. The CDR3 nucleotides are TGTGCCAGCAGCCAAGATTGGGGCGGGGGAGTAAACACCGGGGAGCTGTTTTTT.

The gene calls are TRBV6-6 and TRBJ2-4; 9 positions agree with TRBD1. This CDR3 comprises 14 residues. J lost 8 bases, V lost 5 bases, and 7 bases had no gene match. CDR1 MNHNY and CDR2 SVGAGI come from the germline V gene (reference sequence). Written as DNA, the CDR3 is TGTGCCAGCAGTCCCGGGACAGGGTATGACATTCAGTACTTC. The encoded protein is CASSPGTGYDIQYF.

The chain uses TRBV30 and TRBJ1-1; possible D gene TRBD1, 5 bases. The CDR3 consists of 16 residues. V shed 3 bases and J shed 0 bases, with 17 bases lying between them. Germline V gene sequence: CDR1 GTSNPN, CDR2 SVGIG (reference sequence). This CDR3 is CAWSYTETVMNTEAFF. The CDR3 DNA follows: TGTGCCTGGAGCTACACCGAGACAGTCATGAACACTGAAGCTTTCTTT.

The chain carries TRBV28 and TRBJ2-3; D might be TRBD1 (6 bases). With 6 bases removed from V and 6 bases from J, the gap between germline ends came to 19 bases. In germline, CDR1 is MDHEN, CDR2 SYDVKM. The CDR3 length is 15 residues. CDR3 DNA: TGTGCCAGCAGCCAGGGCCCCCCGAGGGGGGATACGCAGTATTTT. Translation: CASSQGPPRGDTQYF.

The genes are TRBV6-1 and TRBJ1-2, with 9 nucleotides matching TRBD1. V gave up 6 bases and J gave up 0 bases; unmatched junction bases: 17. The CDR3 sequence is 19 residues long. CDR1 is MNHNS and CDR2 is SASEGT in the germline V gene. The CDR3 is CASSETQNRGRITNYGYTF. The CDR3 region has the DNA TGTGCCAGCAGCGAAACCCAAAACAGGGGGCGAATAACTAACTATGGCTACACCTTC.